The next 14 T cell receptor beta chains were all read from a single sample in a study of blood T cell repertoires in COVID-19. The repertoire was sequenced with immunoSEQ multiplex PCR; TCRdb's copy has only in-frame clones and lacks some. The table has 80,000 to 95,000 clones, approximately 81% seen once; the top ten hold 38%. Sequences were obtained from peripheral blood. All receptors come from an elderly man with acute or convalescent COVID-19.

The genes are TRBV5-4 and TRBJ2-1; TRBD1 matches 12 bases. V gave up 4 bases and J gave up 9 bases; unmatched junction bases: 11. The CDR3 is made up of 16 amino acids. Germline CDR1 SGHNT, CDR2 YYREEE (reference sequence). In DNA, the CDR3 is TGTGCCAGCAGCGGGGGGACAGGGGGCAGCTTCGGTGAGCAGTTCTTC. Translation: CASSGGTGGSFGEQFF.

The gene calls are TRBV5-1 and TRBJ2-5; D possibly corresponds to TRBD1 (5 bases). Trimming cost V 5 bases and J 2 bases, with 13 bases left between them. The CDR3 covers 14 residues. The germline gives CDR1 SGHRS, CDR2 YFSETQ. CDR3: CASSFDSGQETQYF. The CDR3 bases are TGCGCCAGCAGTTTCGACAGTGGGCAAGAGACCCAGTACTTC.

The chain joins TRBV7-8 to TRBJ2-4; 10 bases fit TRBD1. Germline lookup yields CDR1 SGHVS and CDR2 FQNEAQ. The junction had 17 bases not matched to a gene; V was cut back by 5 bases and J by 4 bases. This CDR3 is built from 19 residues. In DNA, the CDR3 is TGTGCCAGCAGCCCACGACGGGAGGCGGGGACAGGGGAAAAAAACATTCAGTACTTC. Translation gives CASSPRREAGTGEKNIQYF.

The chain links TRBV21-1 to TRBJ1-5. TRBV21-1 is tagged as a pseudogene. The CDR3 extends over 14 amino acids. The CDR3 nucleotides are TGTGCCAGCAGTGAGGCGGGCAGTTCGCAGCCCCAGCATTTT. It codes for CASSEAGSSQPQHF.

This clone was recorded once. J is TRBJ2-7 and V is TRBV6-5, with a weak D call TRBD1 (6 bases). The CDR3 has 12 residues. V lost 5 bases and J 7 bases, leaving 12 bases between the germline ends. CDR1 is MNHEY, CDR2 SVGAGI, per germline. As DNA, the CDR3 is TGTGCCAGCAGTCGACAGGCCGGGGAGCAGTACTTC. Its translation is CASSRQAGEQYF.

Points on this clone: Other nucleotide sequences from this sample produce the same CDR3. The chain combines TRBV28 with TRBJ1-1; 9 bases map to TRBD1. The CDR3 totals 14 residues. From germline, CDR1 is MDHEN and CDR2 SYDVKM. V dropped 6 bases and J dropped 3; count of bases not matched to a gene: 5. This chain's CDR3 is CASRTGGGHTEAFF. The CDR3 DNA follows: TGTGCCAGCAGGACAGGGGGAGGGCACACTGAAGCTTTCTTT. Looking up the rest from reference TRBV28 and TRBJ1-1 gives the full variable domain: DVKVTQSSRYLVKRTGEKVFLECVQDMDHENMFWYRQDPGLGLRLIYFSYDVKMKEKGDIPEGYSVSREKKERFSLILESASTNQTSMYLCASRTGGGHTEAFFGQGTRLTVV.

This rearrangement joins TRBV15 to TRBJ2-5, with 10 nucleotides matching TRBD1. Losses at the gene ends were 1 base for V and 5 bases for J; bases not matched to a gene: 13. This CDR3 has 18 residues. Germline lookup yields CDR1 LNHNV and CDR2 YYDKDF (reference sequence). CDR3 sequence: CATSRATRDRGFRETQYF. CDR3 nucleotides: TGTGCCACCAGCAGAGCGACTAGGGACAGGGGATTTCGGGAGACCCAGTACTTC.

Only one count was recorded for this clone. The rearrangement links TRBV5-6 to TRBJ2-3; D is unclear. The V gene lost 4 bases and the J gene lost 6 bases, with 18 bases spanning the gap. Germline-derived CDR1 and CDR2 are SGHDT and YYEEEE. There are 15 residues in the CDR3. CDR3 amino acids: CASSPAVRRLDTQYF. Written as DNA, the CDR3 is TGTGCCAGCAGCCCCGCGGTGAGGCGACTGGATACGCAGTATTTT.

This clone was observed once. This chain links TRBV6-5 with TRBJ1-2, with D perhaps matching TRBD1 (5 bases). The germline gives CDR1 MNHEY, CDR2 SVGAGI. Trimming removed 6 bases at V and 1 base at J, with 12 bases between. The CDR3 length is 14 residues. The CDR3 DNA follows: TGTGCCAGCAGCCCGCATCAGGGTAACTATGGCTACACCTTC. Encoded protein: CASSPHQGNYGYTF.

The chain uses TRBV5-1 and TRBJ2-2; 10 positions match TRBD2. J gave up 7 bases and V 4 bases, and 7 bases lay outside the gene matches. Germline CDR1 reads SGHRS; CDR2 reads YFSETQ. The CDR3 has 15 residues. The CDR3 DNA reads TGCGCCAGCAGCACGCTAGCGGGAGCTGTCGGGGAGCTGTTTTTT. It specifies CASSTLAGAVGELFF.

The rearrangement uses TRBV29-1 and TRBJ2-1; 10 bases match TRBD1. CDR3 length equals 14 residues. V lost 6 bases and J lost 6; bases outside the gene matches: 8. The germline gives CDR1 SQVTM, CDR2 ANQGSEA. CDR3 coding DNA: TGCAGCGTAGCCGGGACAGGGGTCACCAATGAGCAGTTCTTC. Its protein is CSVAGTGVTNEQFF.

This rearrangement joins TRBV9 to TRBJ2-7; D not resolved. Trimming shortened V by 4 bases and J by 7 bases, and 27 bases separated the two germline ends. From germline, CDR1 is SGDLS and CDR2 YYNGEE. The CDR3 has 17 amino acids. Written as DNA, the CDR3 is TGTGCCAGCAGCCCTTTCTTATCATCCAGGCCCTCTCTGGAGCAGTACTTC. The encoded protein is CASSPFLSSRPSLEQYF.

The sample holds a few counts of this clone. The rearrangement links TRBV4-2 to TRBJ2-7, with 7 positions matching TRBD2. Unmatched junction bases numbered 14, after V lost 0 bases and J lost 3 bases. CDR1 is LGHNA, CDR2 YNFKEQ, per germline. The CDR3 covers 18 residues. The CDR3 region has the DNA TGTGCCAGCAGCCAAGATCCGTTGGGCGGGAGTGCAAGCTACGAGCAGTACTTC. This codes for CASSQDPLGGSASYEQYF.

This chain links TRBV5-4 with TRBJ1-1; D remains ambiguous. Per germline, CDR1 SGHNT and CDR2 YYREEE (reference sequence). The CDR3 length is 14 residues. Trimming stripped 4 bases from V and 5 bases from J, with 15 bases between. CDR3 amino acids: CASSAVGRGTEAFF. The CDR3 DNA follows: TGTGCCAGCAGCGCCGTCGGACGCGGGACTGAAGCTTTCTTT.